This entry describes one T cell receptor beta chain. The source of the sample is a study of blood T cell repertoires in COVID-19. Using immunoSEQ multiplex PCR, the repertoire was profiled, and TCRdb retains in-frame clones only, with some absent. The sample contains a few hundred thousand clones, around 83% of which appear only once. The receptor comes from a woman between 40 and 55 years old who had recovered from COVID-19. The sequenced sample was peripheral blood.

Written as DNA, the CDR3 is TGTGCCAGCAGCTCAGGACAGGGAATGTTTGCCGGCTCACCCCTCCACTTT. Residues: CASSSGQGMFAGSPLHF. The chain joins TRBV7-2 to TRBJ1-6, with 8 positions matching TRBD1. Germline V gene lookup returns CDR1 SGHTA and CDR2 FQGNSA. The junction had 15 bases not matched to a gene; V was cut back by 4 bases and J by 10 bases. There are 17 residues in the CDR3.